This T cell receptor (beta chain) was recorded in a study of blood T cell repertoires in COVID-19. Background on the study: COVID-19 samples collected from the United States, Italy and Spain covered acute and convalescent phases. T cells, B-cell-depleted T cells, or PBMCs supplied cDNA or gDNA.

Libraries were prepared by immunoSEQ multiplex PCR; TCRdb keeps only in-frame clonotypes and omits some of them. This sample has about 300,000 clones, with under 90% found just once. Each participant's cohort was designated according to participant-reported clinical history. Two negative PCRs, clearance, or symptom resolution characterized the recovered Cohort 3 donors. V lost 4 bases, J lost 4 bases, and 12 bases stayed unmatched. This CDR3 comprises 17 residues. CDR1 and CDR2 from the germline V gene are LGHDT and YNNKEL (reference sequence). The chain links TRBV3-1 (or the pseudogene TRBV3-2) to TRBJ2-1; 8 nucleotides line up with TRBD2. The sequenced material came from PBMCs or T cells enriched from blood (not recorded which). This receptor was identified in a woman in her thirties or forties who had recovered from COVID-19. This chain's CDR3 is CASSPGRSGSEYNEQFF. CDR3 nucleotides: TGTGCCAGCAGCCCTGGCCGAAGCGGGAGCGAATACAATGAGCAGTTCTTC.